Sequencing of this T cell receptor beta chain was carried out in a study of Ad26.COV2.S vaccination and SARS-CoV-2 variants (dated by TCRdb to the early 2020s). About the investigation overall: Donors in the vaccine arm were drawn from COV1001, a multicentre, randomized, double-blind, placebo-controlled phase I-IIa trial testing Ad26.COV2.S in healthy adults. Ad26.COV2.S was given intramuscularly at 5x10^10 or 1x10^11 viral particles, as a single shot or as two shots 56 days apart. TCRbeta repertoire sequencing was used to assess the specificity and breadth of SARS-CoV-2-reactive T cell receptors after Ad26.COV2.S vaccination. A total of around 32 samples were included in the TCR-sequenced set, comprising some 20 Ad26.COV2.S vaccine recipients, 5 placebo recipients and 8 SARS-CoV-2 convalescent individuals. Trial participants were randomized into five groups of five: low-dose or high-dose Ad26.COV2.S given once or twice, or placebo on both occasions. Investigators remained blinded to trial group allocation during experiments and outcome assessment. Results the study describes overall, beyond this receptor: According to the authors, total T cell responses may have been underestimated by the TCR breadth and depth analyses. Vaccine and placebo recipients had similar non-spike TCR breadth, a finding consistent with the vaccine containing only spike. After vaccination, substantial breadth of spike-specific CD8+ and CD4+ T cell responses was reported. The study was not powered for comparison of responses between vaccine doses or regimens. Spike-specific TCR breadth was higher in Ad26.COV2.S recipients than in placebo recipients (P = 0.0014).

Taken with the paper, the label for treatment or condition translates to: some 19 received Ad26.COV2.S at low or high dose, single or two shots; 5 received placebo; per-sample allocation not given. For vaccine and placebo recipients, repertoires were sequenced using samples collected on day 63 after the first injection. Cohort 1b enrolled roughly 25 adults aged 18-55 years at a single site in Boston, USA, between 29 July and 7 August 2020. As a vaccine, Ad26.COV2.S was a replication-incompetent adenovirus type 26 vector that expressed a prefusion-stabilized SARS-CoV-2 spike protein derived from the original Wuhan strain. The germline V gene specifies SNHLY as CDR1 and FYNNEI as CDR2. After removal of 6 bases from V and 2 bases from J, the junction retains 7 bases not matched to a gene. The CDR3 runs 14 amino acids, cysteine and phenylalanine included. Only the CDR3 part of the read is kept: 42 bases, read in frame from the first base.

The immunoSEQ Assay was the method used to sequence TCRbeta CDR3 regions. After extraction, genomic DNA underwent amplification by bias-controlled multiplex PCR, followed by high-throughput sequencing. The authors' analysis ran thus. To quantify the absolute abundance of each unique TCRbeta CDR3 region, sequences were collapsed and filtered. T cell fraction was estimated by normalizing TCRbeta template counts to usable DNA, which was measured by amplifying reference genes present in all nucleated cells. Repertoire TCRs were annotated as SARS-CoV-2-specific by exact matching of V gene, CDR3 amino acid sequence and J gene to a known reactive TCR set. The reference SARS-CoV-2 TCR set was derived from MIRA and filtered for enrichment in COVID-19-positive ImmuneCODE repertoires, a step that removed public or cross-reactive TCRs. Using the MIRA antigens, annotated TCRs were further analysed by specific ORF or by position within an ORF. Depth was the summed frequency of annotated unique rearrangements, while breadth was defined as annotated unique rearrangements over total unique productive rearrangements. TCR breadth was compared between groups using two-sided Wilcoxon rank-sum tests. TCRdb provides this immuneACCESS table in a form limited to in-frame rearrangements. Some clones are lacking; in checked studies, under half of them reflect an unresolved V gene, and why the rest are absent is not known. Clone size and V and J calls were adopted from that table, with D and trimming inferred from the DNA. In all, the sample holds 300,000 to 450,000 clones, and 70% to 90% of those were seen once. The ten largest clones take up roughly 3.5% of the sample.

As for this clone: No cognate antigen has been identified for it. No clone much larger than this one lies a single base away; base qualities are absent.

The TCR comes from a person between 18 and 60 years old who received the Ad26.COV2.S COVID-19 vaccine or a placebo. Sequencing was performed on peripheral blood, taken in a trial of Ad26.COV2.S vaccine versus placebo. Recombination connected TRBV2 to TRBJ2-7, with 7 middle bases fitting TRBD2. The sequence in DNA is TGTGCCAGCAGAGAGCGGGACGGAGCCTACGAGCAGTACTTC. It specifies CASRERDGAYEQYF.